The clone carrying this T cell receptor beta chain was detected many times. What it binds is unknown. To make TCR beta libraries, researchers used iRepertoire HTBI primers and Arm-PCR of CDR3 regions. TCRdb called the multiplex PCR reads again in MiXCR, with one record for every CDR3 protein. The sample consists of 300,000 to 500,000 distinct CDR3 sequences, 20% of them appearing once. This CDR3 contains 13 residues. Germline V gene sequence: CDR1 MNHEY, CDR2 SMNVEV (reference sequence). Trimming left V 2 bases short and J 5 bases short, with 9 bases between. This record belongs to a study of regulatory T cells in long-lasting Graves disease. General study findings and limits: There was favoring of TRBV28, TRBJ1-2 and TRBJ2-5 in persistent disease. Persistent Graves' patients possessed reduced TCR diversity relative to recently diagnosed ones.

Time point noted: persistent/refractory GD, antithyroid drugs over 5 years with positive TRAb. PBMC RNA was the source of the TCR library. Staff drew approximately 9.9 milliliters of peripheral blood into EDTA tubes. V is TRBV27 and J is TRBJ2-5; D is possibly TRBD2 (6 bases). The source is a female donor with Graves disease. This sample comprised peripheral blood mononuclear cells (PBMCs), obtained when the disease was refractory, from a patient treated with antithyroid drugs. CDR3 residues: CASSLRGWETQYF. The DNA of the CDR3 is TGTGCCAGCAGTTTACGGGGGTGGGAGACCCAGTACTTC.